Listed below are T cell receptor beta chains from one sample, sequenced in a study of T-cell reconstitution after alpha-beta-depleted transplantation in children. TCRdb re-analysed the PCR reads in MiXCR, keeping a single row per CDR3 protein. The table lists hundreds of thousands of distinct CDR3 sequences, approximately 16% of them singletons. Material: PBMCs from the stem cell graft donor, obtained from the stem cell graft. The origin of the receptors is a human donor who donated a stem cell graft to a child with acute myeloid leukemia. The CDR3 runs from the conserved cysteine through the conserved F or W. The D gene is left open where the match is weak. Clone size is shown for a subset of rows, as once, few, many or a class of expanded clone.

d_call	clone_size	v_call	cdr3_length	j_call	cdr3_nt	cdr3_aa
NA	few	TRBV7-7	16	TRBJ2-7	TGTGCCAGCAGCCCTGGGGTACGGGGGCTGTACTACGAGCAGTACTTC	CASSPGVRGLYYEQYF
TRBD2	few	TRBV7-2	16	TRBJ2-5	TGTGCCAGCAGCTTAGAGCCCAGCGGGGGCCGGGAGACCCAGTACTTC	CASSLEPSGGRETQYF
NA	few	TRBV6-1	17	TRBJ1-5	TGTGCCAGCAGTCCTGGGACGGACGCATATAGCAATCAGCCCCAGCATTTT	CASSPGTDAYSNQPQHF
NA	many	TRBV5-5	14	TRBJ2-5	TGTGCCAGCAGCTCCTGGACAGACCAAGAGACCCAGTACTTC	CASSSWTDQETQYF
NA	many	TRBV12-3/TRBV12-4	12	TRBJ2-1	TGTGCCAGCGGTCCCCATTACAATGAGCAGTTCTTC	CASGPHYNEQFF
NA	NA	TRBV11-2	14	TRBJ2-5	TGTGCCAGCAGCTCGGGGGGCAGACAAGAGACCCAGTACTTC	CASSSGGRQETQYF
NA	NA	TRBV20-1	16	TRBJ2-1	TGCAGTGCTAGAGATCTTTTGCTGCAGGCATGCAATGAGCAGTTCTTC	CSARDLLLQACNEQFF
NA	few	TRBV10-3	15	TRBJ2-3	TGTGCCATCAAGGGGGGAGTTGGTAGCACAGATACGCAGTATTTT	CAIKGGVGSTDTQYF
TRBD2	few	TRBV3-1	17	TRBJ2-7	TGTGCCAGCAGCCAAGGGACTAGCGGGGGGTCCAGGGGCGAGCAGTACTTC	CASSQGTSGGSRGEQYF
NA	many	TRBV5-5	14	TRBJ1-3	TGTGCCAGCAGCTTGCTTGGAGGGGGAAACACCATATATTTT	CASSLLGGGNTIYF
NA	many	TRBV20-1	14	TRBJ1-1	TGCAGTGCTAGGGGGTCTGTCGAGGGGACTGAAGCTTTCTTT	CSARGSVEGTEAFF
TRBD1	many	TRBV6-2/TRBV6-3	14	TRBJ2-1	TGTGCCAGCAGTTCCCGGGACAGTTCGGCTGAGCAGTTCTTC	CASSSRDSSAEQFF
NA	many	TRBV10-2	11	TRBJ2-2	TGCGCTGGGAGGTACACCGGGGAGCTGTTTTTT	CAGRYTGELFF
TRBD2	NA	TRBV4-3	17	TRBJ2-3	TGCGCCAGCAGCCCTCTACTAGCGGGGGGTGGGACAGATACGCAGTATTTT	CASSPLLAGGGTDTQYF
NA	many	TRBV9	12	TRBJ2-2	TGTGCCAGCGGCACGGGGACCGGGGAGCTGTTTTTT	CASGTGTGELFF
TRBD1	NA	TRBV6-1	19	TRBJ2-1	TGTGCCAGCAGTCCCAGGGACAGGGGCTTACCTGCCCTATACAATGAGCAGTTCTTC	CASSPRDRGLPALYNEQFF
NA	many	TRBV7-6	14	TRBJ2-7	TGTGCCAGCAGCGTCGGGCAGGGGCCCTACGAGCAGTACTTC	CASSVGQGPYEQYF
TRBD2	few	TRBV20-1	12	TRBJ2-1	TGCAGTGCTTCAGGACTAGCGGGGACGGGGATCTTC	CSASGLAGTGIF
NA	NA	TRBV20-1	12	TRBJ1-1	TGCAGTGCTAGATCAGGGTTCTGTGAAGCTTTCTTT	CSARSGFCEAFF
NA	few	TRBV12-3/TRBV12-4	16	TRBJ2-3	TGTGCCAGCAGTTCCCGGTCGGGGCAATGGTGGGATACGCAGTATTTT	CASSSRSGQWWDTQYF
NA	many	TRBV6-4	14	TRBJ2-2	TGTGCCAGCAGTGTAGAGAGGAACACCGGGGAGCTGTTTTTT	CASSVERNTGELFF
TRBD1	many	TRBV20-1	13	TRBJ2-1	TGCAGTGCTCGAGCAGGGGGCTTCAATGAGCAGTTCTTC	CSARAGGFNEQFF
NA	many	TRBV24-1	13	TRBJ2-2	TGTGCCACCAATTCAGCGAACACCGGGGAGCTGTTTTTT	CATNSANTGELFF
NA	many	TRBV6-1	15	TRBJ1-1	TGTGCCAGCAGCCGAACGAAACCCGGCGACACTGAAGCTTTCTTT	CASSRTKPGDTEAFF
NA	many	TRBV12-3/TRBV12-4	13	TRBJ2-5	TGTGCCAGCAGTTTAGCGCTAACGGAGACCCAGTACTTC	CASSLALTETQYF
NA	NA	TRBV5-1	15	TRBJ1-1	TGCGCCAGCAGCTTGGCCCAAGGGGGGAACACTGAAGCTTTCTTT	CASSLAQGGNTEAFF
NA	NA	TRBV7-2	15	TRBJ1-4	TGTGCCAGCAGCTTACGGGGAGCCCCTAATGAAAAACTGTTTTTT	CASSLRGAPNEKLFF
NA	NA	TRBV29-1	10	TRBJ2-2	TGCAGCGCAGGGTCCGGGGAGCTGTTTTTT	CSAGSGELFF
NA	few	TRBV9	13	TRBJ1-5	TGTGCCAGCAGCTCCTCTAGTTCGGGGCCCCAGCATTTT	CASSSSSSGPQHF
TRBD2	NA	TRBV11-2	20	TRBJ2-1	TGTGCCAGCAGCACACCCCCGGGGCTAGCGGGGGGACCCTCCTACAATGAGCAGTTCTTC	CASSTPPGLAGGPSYNEQFF
NA	many	TRBV20-1	14	TRBJ1-2	TGCAGTGCTAGCCGGTTGGGGGATAACTATGGCTACACCTTC	CSASRLGDNYGYTF
NA	few	TRBV5-4	15	TRBJ2-1	TGTGCCAGCAGCTTCGAGAGGGTTCCTTTCCATGAGCAGTTCTTC	CASSFERVPFHEQFF
TRBD2	few	TRBV7-2	15	TRBJ2-5	TGTGCCAGCAGCTTTAGTGGGGGGGAACAAGAGACCCAGTACTTC	CASSFSGGEQETQYF
NA	many	TRBV20-1	11	TRBJ1-1	TGCAGTGCTAGAGGACAGCCTGAAGCTTTCTTT	CSARGQPEAFF
NA	few	TRBV4-2	17	TRBJ1-4	TGTGCCAGCAGCCAAGATGAGGGGGGGTCGACTAATGAAAAACTGTTTTTT	CASSQDEGGSTNEKLFF
NA	many	TRBV29-1	12	TRBJ2-1	TGCAGCGTTGATAAGTCTAGCGATGAGCAGTTCTTC	CSVDKSSDEQFF
NA	many	TRBV7-2	14	TRBJ1-1	TGTGCCAGCACCTATAAGATCTCTAACACTGAAGCTTTCTTT	CASTYKISNTEAFF
TRBD2	few	TRBV20-1	14	TRBJ2-5	TGCAGTGCGGGGCCGGGGGGGCGTCGAGAGACCCAGTACTTC	CSAGPGGRRETQYF
TRBD2	few	TRBV20-1	17	TRBJ2-2	TGCAGTGCTCGCGGGACTAGCGGGGGAGCGAACACCGGGGAGCTGTTTTTT	CSARGTSGGANTGELFF
TRBD1	few	TRBV7-8	16	TRBJ1-2	TGTGCCAGCAGCTTAGCAGGGGGCGGGGGATCCTATGGCTACACCTTC	CASSLAGGGGSYGYTF
NA	NA	TRBV12-3/TRBV12-4	10	TRBJ1-2	TGTGCCAGCAGTCGATATGGCTACACCTTC	CASSRYGYTF
NA	NA	TRBV6-2/TRBV6-3	21	TRBJ1-5	TGTGCCTTTAAACCCGGGACATCTCAATTCTCGTGGATCGCTAGCAATCAGCCCCAGCATTTT	CAFKPGTSQFSWIASNQPQHF
TRBD2	NA	TRBV12-3/TRBV12-4	16	TRBJ2-2	TGTGCCAGCAGTTTCCTGGCGGGGGGGGACACCGGGGAGCTGTTTTTT	CASSFLAGGDTGELFF
NA	many	TRBV6-1	16	TRBJ2-1	TGTGCCAGCCGGGGCCGTAGTACAGGCTCCTACAATGAGCAGTTCTTC	CASRGRSTGSYNEQFF
TRBD1	many	TRBV20-1	15	TRBJ1-5	TGCAGTGCTAGCCGGACAGGGAATAGCAATCAGCCCCAGCATTTT	CSASRTGNSNQPQHF
TRBD2	NA	TRBV10-3	15	TRBJ2-3	TGTGCCATCAGTGAGCGGGGGGTCTCCACAGATACGCAGTATTTT	CAISERGVSTDTQYF